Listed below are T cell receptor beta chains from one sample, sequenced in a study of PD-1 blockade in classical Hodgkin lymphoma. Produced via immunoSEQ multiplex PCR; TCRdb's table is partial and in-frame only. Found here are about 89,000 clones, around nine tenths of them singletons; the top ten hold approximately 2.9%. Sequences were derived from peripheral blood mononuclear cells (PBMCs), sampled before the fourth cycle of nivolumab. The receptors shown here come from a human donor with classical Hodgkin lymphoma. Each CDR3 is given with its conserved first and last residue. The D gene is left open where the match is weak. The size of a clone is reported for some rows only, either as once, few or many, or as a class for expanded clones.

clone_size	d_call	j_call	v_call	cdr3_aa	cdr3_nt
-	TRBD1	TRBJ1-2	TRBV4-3	CASSQEQGNYGYTF	TGCGCCAGCAGCCAAGAACAGGGGAACTATGGCTACACCTTC
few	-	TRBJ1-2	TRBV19	CASRRDYGYTF	TGTGCCAGTAGAAGGGACTATGGCTACACCTTC
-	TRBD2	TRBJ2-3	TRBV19	CASSFATSRITDTQYF	TGTGCCAGTAGTTTCGCGACTAGCAGAATCACAGATACGCAGTATTTT
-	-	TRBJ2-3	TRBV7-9	CASSSWRASTDTQYF	TGTGCCAGCAGCTCTTGGAGAGCTAGCACAGATACGCAGTATTTT
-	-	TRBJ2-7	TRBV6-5	CASSRRAQEQYF	TGTGCCAGCAGCCGAAGGGCTCAAGAGCAGTACTTC
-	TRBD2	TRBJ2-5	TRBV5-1	CASSLEAVALAGPRAETQYF	TGCGCCAGCAGCTTGGAGGCGGTGGCGCTAGCGGGGCCGAGGGCAGAGACCCAGTACTTC
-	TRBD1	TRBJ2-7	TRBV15	CATSRPGDRVASEQYF	TGTGCCACCAGCAGACCCGGGGACAGGGTCGCCTCCGAGCAGTACTTC
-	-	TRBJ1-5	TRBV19	CASRTGPQDSNQPQHF	TGTGCCAGTAGGACAGGCCCTCAGGATAGCAATCAGCCCCAGCATTTT
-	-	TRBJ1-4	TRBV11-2	CASSLAGIDEKLFF	TGTGCCAGCAGCTTAGCAGGGATAGATGAAAAACTGTTTTTT
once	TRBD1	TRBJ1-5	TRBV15	CATSRDPGQGASEASDQPQHF	TGTGCCACCAGCAGAGATCCGGGGCAGGGGGCTTCGGAAGCATCGGATCAGCCCCAGCATTTT
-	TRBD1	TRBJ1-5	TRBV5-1	CASSLEGSGGGQPQHF	TGCGCCAGCAGCTTGGAAGGATCAGGGGGCGGGCAGCCCCAGCATTTT
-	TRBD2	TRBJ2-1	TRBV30	CAWSVLRTSGGSYNEQFF	TGTGCCTGGAGTGTACTCCGGACTAGCGGGGGGTCCTACAATGAGCAGTTCTTC
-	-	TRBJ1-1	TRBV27	CASSYSQGEAFF	TGTGCCAGCAGTTACTCCCAGGGGGAAGCTTTCTTT
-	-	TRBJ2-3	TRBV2	CASSELGAGDTQYF	TGTGCCAGCAGTGAACTTGGGGCGGGAGATACGCAGTATTTT
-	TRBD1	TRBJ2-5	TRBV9	CASSVEGRGNRETQYF	TGTGCCAGCAGCGTAGAGGGCAGGGGGAACCGAGAGACCCAGTACTTC
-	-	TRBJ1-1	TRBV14	CASSQPGRLNTEAFF	TGTGCCAGCAGCCAGCCAGGCAGACTGAACACTGAAGCTTTCTTT
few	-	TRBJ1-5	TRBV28	CASTFGSNQPQHF	TGTGCCAGCACCTTCGGGAGCAATCAGCCCCAGCATTTT
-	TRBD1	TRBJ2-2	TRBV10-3	CATGGQGEAGELFF	TGTGCCACCGGGGGACAGGGGGAAGCCGGGGAGCTGTTTTTT
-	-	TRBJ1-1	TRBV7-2	CASSYAGGGTEAFF	TGTGCCAGCAGCTACGCGGGGGGCGGAACTGAAGCTTTCTTT
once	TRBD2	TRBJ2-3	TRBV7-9	CASSFSRLAAFSDTQYF	TGTGCCAGCAGCTTTTCAAGACTAGCGGCGTTTTCGGATACGCAGTATTTT
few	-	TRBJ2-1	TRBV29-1	CSVDGQGYEQFF	TGCAGCGTTGACGGGCAGGGCTATGAGCAGTTCTTC
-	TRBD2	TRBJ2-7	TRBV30	CAWNPGLAWEQYF	TGTGCCTGGAACCCGGGACTAGCGTGGGAGCAGTACTTC
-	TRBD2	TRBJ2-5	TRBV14	CASSQDPLAGGPETQYF	TGTGCCAGCAGCCAAGACCCACTAGCGGGGGGCCCCGAGACCCAGTACTTC
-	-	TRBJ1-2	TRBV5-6	CASSTGGWILTF	TGTGCCAGCAGCACAGGCGGGTGGATCCTGACCTTC
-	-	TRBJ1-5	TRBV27	CASRVRGVYNQPQHF	TGTGCCAGCAGGGTCCGGGGCGTCTACAATCAGCCCCAGCATTTT
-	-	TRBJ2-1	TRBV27	CASSILTNLFYNEQFF	TGTGCCAGCAGTATTCTGACAAATCTCTTTTACAATGAGCAGTTCTTC
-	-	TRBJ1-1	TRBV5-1	CASSLAGTGGLNF	TGCGCCAGCAGCTTGGCCGGGACCGGGGGCCTAAATTTT
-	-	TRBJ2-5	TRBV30	CAWDGGGETQYF	TGTGCCTGGGATGGGGGTGGTGAGACCCAGTACTTC
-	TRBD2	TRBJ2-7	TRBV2	CASGDSGGPTYEQYF	TGTGCCAGCGGAGATAGCGGGGGGCCGACCTACGAGCAGTACTTC